The clone carrying this TCR beta chain has only one observation. In the original processing: Cell counts per sample came from amplifying reference gene primers. Only in-frame clones appear in the TCRdb table, and some are missing; sequencing was by immunoSEQ multiplex PCR. That table furnishes V, J and clone size, whereas the DNA furnished D and trimming. Among 400,000 to 500,000 clones listed, 86% were seen once. The data were obtained in a study of blood T cell repertoires in COVID-19. Background on the study: Samples of COVID-19 (acute and convalescent) were obtained from the United States, Italy and Spain. From T cells, B-cell-depleted T cells, or PBMCs came the material, which was cDNA or gDNA.

In germline, CDR1 is MNHEY, CDR2 SMNVEV (reference sequence). V was trimmed by 5 bases and J by 4 bases, leaving 18 bases between them. The CDR3 consists of 16 residues. The chain carries TRBV27 and TRBJ1-5; D uncertain. This TCR was sampled from a woman aged 30 to 39 with active or convalescent COVID-19. Sequencing was done on a sample of peripheral blood. CDR3 nucleotide sequence: TGTGCCAGCAGTCCCGGGATTCAATTGTTAAATCAGCCCCAGCATTTT. Encoded protein: CASSPGIQLLNQPQHF.